Listed below are T cell receptor beta chains from one sample, sequenced in a study of naive and memory T cell subsets. TCRdb independently ran MiXCR on the UMI-ligation and nested PCR reads; one entry per CDR3 protein. The repertoire holds about 85,000 distinct CDR3 sequences, with less than 15% as singletons. Sequenced sample: central memory CD4+ T cells from blood. These receptors were obtained from a human donor in good health. The CDR3 runs from the conserved cysteine through the conserved F or W. The D gene is left open where the match is weak. The size field is filled for only some rows; it gives once, few, many or a size class.

D	J	V	size	length	CDR3	DNA
TRBD1	TRBJ1-1	TRBV12-3/TRBV12-4	many	13	CASSSRDSRKAFF	TGTGCCAGCAGTTCTCGGGACAGTAGGAAGGCTTTCTTT
.	TRBJ2-3	TRBV5-4	.	14	CASSPGVSRDTQYF	TGTGCCAGCAGCCCCGGGGTTAGCCGAGATACGCAGTATTTT
.	TRBJ1-4	TRBV5-1	.	10	CASSDVKLFF	TGCGCCAGCTCTGATGTAAAACTGTTTTTT
.	TRBJ2-1	TRBV7-3	.	13	CASSPTTYNEQFF	TGTGCCAGCAGCCCTACTACCTACAATGAGCAGTTCTTC
TRBD2	TRBJ2-5	TRBV7-9	many	17	CASSLRPGLVGAETQYF	TGTGCCAGCAGCTTGAGACCGGGACTAGTTGGGGCGGAGACCCAGTACTTC
.	TRBJ2-3	TRBV29-1	few	13	CSVDQLSTDTQYF	TGCAGCGTTGATCAACTTAGCACAGATACGCAGTATTTT
.	TRBJ2-2	TRBV10-3	few	14	CAISARVDTGELFF	TGTGCCATCAGTGCAAGAGTAGACACCGGGGAGCTGTTTTTT
TRBD2	TRBJ2-7	TRBV20-1	many	13	CSAEPGLANEQYF	TGCAGTGCGGAACCGGGACTAGCGAACGAGCAGTACTTC
.	TRBJ1-2	TRBV11-2	.	15	CASSLDSDRTYGYTF	TGTGCCAGCAGCTTAGATTCGGACAGAACCTATGGCTACACCTTC
TRBD2	TRBJ2-7	TRBV6-2/TRBV6-3	.	17	CASSYGLAGSKSYEQYF	TGTGCCAGCAGTTACGGACTAGCGGGTTCTAAATCCTACGAGCAGTACTTC
.	TRBJ2-1	TRBV4-1	many	20	CASSQGFLTTGTRSYNEQFF	TGCGCCAGCAGCCAAGGGTTCCTGACCACCGGGACTCGGTCTTACAATGAGCAGTTCTTC
.	TRBJ2-5	TRBV28	.	11	CASRGQETQYF	TGTGCCAGCAGGGGGCAAGAGACCCAGTACTTC
.	TRBJ2-7	TRBV2	.	10	CASSPPEQYF	TGTGCCAGCAGTCCCCCCGAGCAGTACTTC
.	TRBJ2-3	TRBV6-5	.	16	CASSYYQVRRTDTQYF	TGTGCCAGCAGTTACTACCAAGTCAGGCGCACAGATACGCAGTATTTT
.	TRBJ2-2	TRBV7-9	few	15	CASSLAGPNTGELFF	TGTGCCAGCAGCTTAGCGGGACCTAACACCGGGGAGCTGTTTTTT
.	TRBJ2-7	TRBV4-2	medium-sized	13	CASSLRDSYEQYF	TGTGCCAGCAGCCTCAGGGATTCCTACGAGCAGTACTTC
.	TRBJ1-5	TRBV9	.	15	CASSVEGNSNQPQHF	TGTGCCAGCAGCGTAGAGGGAAATAGCAATCAGCCCCAGCATTTT
.	TRBJ1-1	TRBV5-1	.	13	CASRGGADTEAFF	TGCGCCAGCAGGGGAGGTGCGGACACTGAAGCTTTCTTT
TRBD2	TRBJ2-5	TRBV7-2	.	16	CASSLWASGVQETQYF	TGTGCCAGCAGCTTATGGGCTAGCGGGGTACAAGAGACCCAGTACTTC
.	TRBJ2-1	TRBV5-4	.	15	CASSTKGMGYNEQFF	TGTGCCAGCAGCACCAAAGGTATGGGCTACAATGAGCAGTTCTTC